The rows below give T cell receptor beta chains drawn from one sample of a study of monozygotic twins with inflammatory bowel disease. With the 5' RACE reads reprocessed, TCRdb shows one record per CDR3 protein and no DNA. The record lists about 380,000 distinct CDR3 sequences, of which the ten most abundant hold just over 2.5%. Sequencing was carried out using blood. All receptors derive from a human donor with ulcerative colitis or Crohn's disease, or a healthy co-twin of an affected twin (not recorded which). CDR3s include the opening cysteine and the closing phenylalanine or tryptophan.

j_gene | v_gene | CDR3aa
TRBJ2-3 | TRBV19 | CASSPPGQGARNTQYF
TRBJ1-4 | TRBV6-1 | CASRPGGREKLFF
TRBJ1-6 | TRBV6-1 | CASSLEQGARNSPLHF
TRBJ2-2 | TRBV5-1 | CASSLDSQNTGELFF
TRBJ1-1 | TRBV5-1 | CASSLVETEAFF
TRBJ1-1 | TRBV29-1 | CSVGPGDEAFF
TRBJ2-2 | TRBV12-3/TRBV12-4 | CASSLAHGGQGPGELFF
TRBJ2-7 | TRBV18 | CASSPLEGGQYF
TRBJ1-6 | TRBV20-1 | CSVIPLQGNSPLHF
TRBJ1-5 | TRBV12-3/TRBV12-4 | CASSFAGTYSNQPQHF
TRBJ1-1 | TRBV6-5 | CASSYLSGTGEDAEAFF
TRBJ2-1 | TRBV18 | CASSPFLATDSYNEQFF
TRBJ2-7 | TRBV19 | CASRLRQGYEQYF
TRBJ2-3 | TRBV5-1 | CASSGGGDPLSGTQYF
TRBJ2-7 | TRBV5-1 | CASSLTAGGSSYEQYF
TRBJ1-2 | TRBV12-3/TRBV12-4 | CASSPRENYGYTF
TRBJ2-4 | TRBV2 | CASSVPQRKNIQYF
TRBJ2-7 | TRBV5-1 | CASSLVSIADDEQYF
TRBJ2-3 | TRBV10-2 | CASRLAGEDTQYF
TRBJ1-6 | TRBV6-1 | CASRGTGYNSPLHF
TRBJ2-7 | TRBV7-8 | CASTPGWETGVYEQYF
TRBJ2-5 | TRBV7-2 | CASSLVTASPKETQYF
TRBJ2-2 | TRBV5-1 | CASSLSSDRAFGELFF
TRBJ1-2 | TRBV4-1 | CASSQQKTNYGYTF
TRBJ2-7 | TRBV6-5 | CASSYTSGSYEQYF
TRBJ2-3 | TRBV4-3 | CASSQTGDHTDTQYF
TRBJ2-5 | TRBV7-2 | CASSQDRGSQETQYF
TRBJ1-2 | TRBV7-2 | CASSLARSVINYGYTF
TRBJ1-1 | TRBV6-5 | CASSYSRWGDTEAFF
TRBJ1-4 | TRBV7-2 | CASSSGTRANEKLFF
TRBJ2-7 | TRBV4-1 | CASSLGGTGQYEQYF
TRBJ1-4 | TRBV30 | CAWSVHATNEKLFF
TRBJ2-1 | TRBV5-4 | CASRPGQGEHNEQFF
TRBJ2-1 | TRBV5-1 | CASSFGQGSYNEQFF
TRBJ2-7 | TRBV4-1 | CASSSGRGTYKQYF
TRBJ1-6 | TRBV6-5 | CASGSDRPLALHF
TRBJ2-7 | TRBV12-3/TRBV12-4 | CASSHRGLGYEQYF
TRBJ2-7 | TRBV7-2 | CASSPGTGGAYEQYF
TRBJ2-7 | TRBV18 | CASSPGQATYEQYF
TRBJ1-6 | TRBV19 | CASSISSSYNSPLHF
TRBJ1-6 | TRBV4-3 | CASSQDRSYNSPLHF
TRBJ2-1 | TRBV14 | CASTLTSGRNYNEQFF
TRBJ2-3 | TRBV7-3 | CASSYNGGAEDTQYF
TRBJ1-2 | TRBV20-1 | CSAAGNSYGYTF
TRBJ2-3 | TRBV29-1 | CSVEEWLAGGTDTQYF
TRBJ2-1 | TRBV7-9 | CASSLGETGFDEQFF
TRBJ1-1 | TRBV12-3/TRBV12-4 | CASSPGVTSEAFF
TRBJ1-1 | TRBV12-3/TRBV12-4 | CASNDRGTEAFF
TRBJ2-7 | TRBV12-3/TRBV12-4 | CASSSTFSMTEQYF
TRBJ1-1 | TRBV7-3 | CASSLGTNTEAFF
TRBJ2-5 | TRBV18 | CASSTLPGLAVQETQYF
TRBJ2-1 | TRBV20-1 | CSALTAGEQFF
TRBJ1-4 | TRBV18 | CASSPQGRMTNEKLFF
TRBJ2-1 | TRBV7-3 | CASSLFVSSGGNNEQFF
TRBJ1-1 | TRBV29-1 | CSLDQYTEAFF
TRBJ2-2 | TRBV4-3 | CASSQDGPNTGELFF
TRBJ2-2 | TRBV5-3 | CATKNLENTGELFF